The present TCR beta chain was sequenced within a study of blood T cell repertoires in COVID-19. About the research overall: Researchers got acute and convalescent COVID-19 samples from the United States, Italy and Spain. The analysed material was cDNA or gDNA that came from T cells, B-cell-depleted T cells, or PBMCs.

J gave up 8 bases and V 2 bases, and 9 bases lay outside the gene matches. CDR1 SGHRS and CDR2 YFSETQ come from the germline V gene. The CDR3 has 14 amino acids. Per the original methods: The assay estimated nucleated cells by amplifying reference gene primers. Clones were read by immunoSEQ multiplex PCR, and TCRdb kept only the in-frame ones, dropping some. That table is the source of V, J and clone size, and D and trimming were worked out from the DNA. The profile covers approximately 49,000 clones, with 75% to 85% appearing a single time and approximately 3% taken by the ten largest. The V and J genes are TRBV5-1 and TRBJ1-2; 7 bases fit TRBD1. The receptor was derived from a woman aged 55 to 70 with acute or convalescent COVID-19. The specimen was peripheral blood. The CDR3 protein is CASSLRQGAGGYTF. CDR3 bases: TGCGCCAGCAGCTTACGACAGGGAGCAGGGGGCTACACCTTC.